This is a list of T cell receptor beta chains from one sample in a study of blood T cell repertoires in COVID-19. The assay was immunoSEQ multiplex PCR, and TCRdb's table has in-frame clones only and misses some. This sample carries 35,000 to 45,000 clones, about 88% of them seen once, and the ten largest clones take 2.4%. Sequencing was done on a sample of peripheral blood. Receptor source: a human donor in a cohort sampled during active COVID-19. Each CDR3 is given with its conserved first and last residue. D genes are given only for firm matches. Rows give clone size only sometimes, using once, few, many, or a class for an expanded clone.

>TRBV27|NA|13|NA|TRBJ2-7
CASSLSASYEQYF
TGTGCCAGCAGTTTATCGGCCTCGTACGAGCAGTACTTC
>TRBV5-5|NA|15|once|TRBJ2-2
CASSLSAGRGGELFF
TGTGCCAGCAGCTTGTCGGCGGGCCGGGGCGGGGAGCTGTTTTTT
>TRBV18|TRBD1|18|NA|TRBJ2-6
CASSPGTGLITGANVLTF
TGTGCCAGCTCACCAGGGACAGGGTTGATCACTGGGGCCAACGTCCTGACTTTC
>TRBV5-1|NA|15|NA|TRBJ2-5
CASSLASASGSAQYF
TGCGCCAGCAGCTTGGCTTCGGCTAGTGGATCGGCCCAGTACTTC
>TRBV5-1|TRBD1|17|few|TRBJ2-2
CASSFVMTGPNTGELFF
TGCGCCAGCAGCTTTGTGATGACAGGGCCGAACACCGGGGAGCTGTTTTTT
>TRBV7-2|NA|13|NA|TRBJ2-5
CASSLGGSETQYF
TGTGCCAGCAGCTTAGGAGGGAGCGAGACCCAATACTTC
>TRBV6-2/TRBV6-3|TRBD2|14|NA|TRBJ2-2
CASSDGGTSGELFF
TGTGCCAGCAGTGACGGGGGGACGTCCGGGGAGCTGTTTTTT
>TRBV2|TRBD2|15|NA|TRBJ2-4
CASRAGGARQNIQYF
TGTGCCAGCAGAGCCGGGGGGGCTCGCCAAAACATTCAGTACTTC
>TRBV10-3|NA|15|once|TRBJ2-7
CAPPVTRPHTYEQYF
TGTGCCCCCCCCGTAACCCGTCCACACACCTACGAGCAGTACTTC
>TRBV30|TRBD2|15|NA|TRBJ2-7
CAWSVGSGGAYEQYF
TGTGCCTGGAGTGTGGGTAGCGGGGGGGCGTACGAGCAGTACTTC
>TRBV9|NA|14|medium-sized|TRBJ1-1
CASSGGGSGTEAFF
TGTGCCAGCAGCGGGGGAGGGTCCGGCACTGAAGCTTTCTTT
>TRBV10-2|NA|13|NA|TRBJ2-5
CASTPNLRETQYF
TGCGCCAGCACCCCTAATTTGCGAGAGACCCAGTACTTC
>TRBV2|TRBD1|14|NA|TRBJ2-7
CASSRNTGGGEQYF
TGTGCCAGCAGCCGTAACACAGGGGGCGGCGAGCAGTACTTC
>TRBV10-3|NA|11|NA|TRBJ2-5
CAISGAETQYF
TGTGCCATCAGTGGTGCGGAGACCCAGTACTTC
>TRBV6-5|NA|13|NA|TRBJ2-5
CASRRQEQETQYF
TGTGCCAGCAGACGACAGGAACAAGAGACCCAGTACTTC
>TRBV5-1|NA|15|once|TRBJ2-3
CASSFQGPNTDTQYF
TGCGCCAGCAGCTTCCAGGGTCCTAACACAGATACGCAGTATTTT
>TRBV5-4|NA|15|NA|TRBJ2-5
CASSRNGGLKETQYF
TGTGCCAGCAGCAGAAACGGGGGGCTGAAAGAGACCCAGTACTTC
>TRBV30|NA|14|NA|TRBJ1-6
CAWSYGHNNSPLHF
TGTGCCTGGAGTTATGGACATAATAATTCACCCCTCCACTTT
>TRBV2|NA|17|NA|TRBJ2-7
CASTEAPFTGPPYEQYF
TGTGCCAGCACCGAAGCTCCTTTCACAGGGCCTCCCTACGAGCAGTACTTC
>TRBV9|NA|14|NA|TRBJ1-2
CASSVATSDYGYTF
TGTGCCAGCAGCGTAGCTACTTCGGACTATGGCTACACCTTC
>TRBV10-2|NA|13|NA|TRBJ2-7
CAAASKGSNEQYF
TGCGCGGCCGCCTCAAAGGGGTCCAACGAGCAGTACTTC
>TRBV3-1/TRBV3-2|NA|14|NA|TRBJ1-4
CASSPWGENEKLFF
TGTGCCAGCAGCCCATGGGGCGAGAATGAAAAACTGTTTTTT
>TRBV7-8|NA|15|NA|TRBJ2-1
CASSLALGARNEQFF
TGTGCCAGCAGCTTAGCTCTGGGGGCGCGGAATGAGCAGTTCTTC
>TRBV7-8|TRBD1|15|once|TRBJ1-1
CASSFLYRGRTEAFF
TGTGCCAGCAGCTTTCTCTACAGGGGTAGGACTGAAGCTTTCTTT
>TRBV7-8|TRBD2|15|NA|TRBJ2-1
CASSPTAGGPDEQFF
TGTGCCAGCAGCCCCACAGCGGGGGGGCCGGATGAGCAGTTCTTC
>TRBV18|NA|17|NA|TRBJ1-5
CASSPAPQGPSNQPQHF
TGTGCCAGCTCACCGGCCCCCCAGGGCCCCAGCAATCAGCCCCAGCATTTT
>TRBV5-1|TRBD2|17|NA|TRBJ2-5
CASSLSATSGGQETQYF
TGCGCCAGCAGCTTGTCCGCCACTAGCGGGGGCCAAGAGACCCAGTACTTC
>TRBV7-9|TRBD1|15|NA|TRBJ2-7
CASSLAGQGYDEQYF
TGTGCCAGCAGCTTAGCCGGACAGGGGTACGACGAGCAGTACTTC
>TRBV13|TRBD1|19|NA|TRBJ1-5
CASSLRNQQGVGNNQPQHF
TGTGCCAGCAGCTTACGAAATCAACAGGGGGTAGGTAACAATCAGCCCCAGCATTTT
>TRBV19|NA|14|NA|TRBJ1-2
CASSSPWGLYGYTF
TGTGCCAGTAGTTCTCCTTGGGGACTCTATGGCTACACCTTC
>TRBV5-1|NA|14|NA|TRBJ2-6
CASSFSAGANVLTF
TGCGCCAGCAGCTTTAGCGCCGGGGCCAACGTCCTGACTTTC